The 13 T cell receptor beta chains in this list originate from one sample, sequenced in a study of T cell changes during pregnancy in multiple sclerosis (dated by TCRdb to between 2018 and 2020). Libraries were built with the immunoSEQ multiplex PCR assay. Imported from immuneACCESS, the table was reduced by TCRdb to in-frame sequences with V and J called. These copies leave out some clones; in studies compared against another copy, an unresolved V gene accounts for under half, and the cause of the remainder is not known. The sample table records around 97,000 clones; less than 95% of these occur just once. Together, the top ten hold over 0.6% of the sample. The material was peripheral blood, obtained in the second trimester of pregnancy. The origin of the receptors is a female donor in good health, enrolled as a control in a pregnancy study.

The chain uses TRBV2 and TRBJ1-1, with D tentatively TRBD1 (5 bases). The germline CDR1 and CDR2 sequences are SNHLY and FYNNEI. Between the trimmed V and J ends, which lost 6 bases and 0 bases, there was a span of 17 bases. The CDR3 is 16 residues long. The DNA of the CDR3 is TGTGCCAGCAGAGGTCCGCGACAGCCTTTGAACACTGAAGCTTTCTTT. Amino acids: CASRGPRQPLNTEAFF.

A single count supports this clone. The chain employs TRBV19 and TRBJ2-3; TRBD1 matches 9 bases. The CDR3 consists of 15 residues. J was trimmed by 3 bases and V by 6 bases; bases with no gene match: 7. Germline CDR1 and CDR2: LNHDA and SQIVND (reference sequence). Here the CDR3 reads CASSDTGGRTDTQYF. In nucleotides, the CDR3 is TGTGCCAGTAGCGATACAGGGGGCCGGACAGATACGCAGTATTTT.

The rearrangement links TRBV28 to TRBJ1-3; 9 bases are shared with TRBD1. The CDR3 totals 16 residues. V dropped 4 bases and J dropped 0; count of bases not matched to a gene: 4. Germline CDR1 is MDHEN and CDR2 is SYDVKM. CDR3 residues: CASSSRTGVSGNTIYF. CDR3 DNA sequence: TGTGCCAGCAGTTCCCGGACAGGGGTCTCTGGAAACACCATATATTTT.

The chain recombines TRBV6-4 with TRBJ2-5; 9 nucleotides match TRBD2. From germline, CDR1 is MRHNA and CDR2 SNTAGT. The CDR3 totals 16 residues. The trim removed 0 bases at V and 0 bases at J, leaving 2 bases unmatched. The CDR3 sequence is CASSDSKRGDQETQYF. In DNA form, the CDR3 reads TGTGCCAGCAGTGACTCGAAGCGGGGGGACCAAGAGACCCAGTACTTC.

This clone was picked up one time. This chain links TRBV7-2 with TRBJ1-1; no firm D call. The CDR3 covers 13 residues. Germline loops: CDR1 SGHTA, CDR2 FQGNSA. Trimming took 1 base from V and 2 from J, leaving 5 bases between them. CDR3 sequence: CASSLVLNTEAFF. In nucleotides, the CDR3 is TGTGCCAGCAGCTTAGTACTCAACACTGAAGCTTTCTTT.

The rearrangement links TRBV5-1 to TRBJ1-1; the match to TRBD1 covers 9 bases. Unmatched junction bases numbered 6, after V lost 4 bases and J lost 5 bases. The V gene's germline CDR1 is SGHRS and CDR2 YFSETQ. The CDR3 is made up of 14 amino acids. DNA of the CDR3: TGCGCCAGCAGCAAGGACAGGGGTGATACTGAAGCTTTCTTT. This encodes CASSKDRGDTEAFF.

This chain connects TRBV5-6 to TRBJ2-7; 7 positions match TRBD1. Trimming removed 3 bases from V and 5 bases from J; junction bases left unmatched: 2. CDR3 length: 12 amino acids. Germline V gene sequence: CDR1 SGHDT, CDR2 YYEEEE. CDR3 DNA: TGTGCCAGCAGCTGGGGGACAGACGAGCAGTACTTC. This codes for CASSWGTDEQYF.

CDR3 sequence (DNA): TGTGCCAGCAGCTTAGCAGACAGAGGAAACACCATATATTTT. This translates into CASSLADRGNTIYF. The chain employs TRBV7-9 and TRBJ1-3; TRBD1 might be the D (5 bases). The CDR3 sequence is 14 residues long. V lost 0 bases and J 4 bases, leaving 7 bases between the germline ends. Per the germline V gene, CDR1 is SEHNR and CDR2 is FQNEAQ (reference sequence).

This clone has a single count. The V gene is TRBV9, the J gene TRBJ2-7, with TRBD2 identical over 12 bases. The CDR3 is made up of 15 amino acids. With V trimmed by 0 bases and J by 2 bases, 0 bases remained unmatched. CDR1 SGDLS and CDR2 YYNGEE come from the germline V gene. In nucleotides, the CDR3 is TGTGCCAGCAGCGTAGGGACTAGCGGGGCCTACGAGCAGTACTTC. Encoded protein: CASSVGTSGAYEQYF.

This rearrangement joins TRBV7-8 to TRBJ2-2, with 14 positions matching TRBD2. V lost 5 bases, J lost 6 bases, and 5 bases stayed unmatched. The V gene's germline CDR1 is SGHVS and CDR2 FQNEAQ. The CDR3 runs 16 residues. The CDR3 coding sequence is TGTGCCAGCAGCCTCCAGACTAGCGGGAGGGCCGGGGAGCTGTTTTTT. This codes for CASSLQTSGRAGELFF.

The V gene is TRBV7-9, the J gene TRBJ2-1, with TRBD2 matching over 12 bases. Germline V gene lookup returns CDR1 SEHNR and CDR2 FQNEAQ (reference sequence). The CDR3 contains 17 residues. Losses at the gene ends were 5 bases for V and 2 bases for J; bases not matched to a gene: 7. The DNA for the CDR3 is TGTGCCAGCAGCCTTGGACTAGCGGGGACGACCTACAATGAGCAGTTCTTC. Its translation is CASSLGLAGTTYNEQFF.

The chain links TRBV7-9 to TRBJ2-7; tentatively, D is TRBD1 (5 bases). Germline V gives CDR1 SEHNR, CDR2 FQNEAQ (reference sequence). V lost 0 bases to trimming and J lost 2 bases, with 11 bases between them. The CDR3 covers 15 residues. In nucleotides, the CDR3 is TGTGCCAGCAGCTTAGCGGGGCCGGAACCCTACGAGCAGTACTTC. The encoded protein is CASSLAGPEPYEQYF.

The CDR3 here is CASSLTGSNQPQHF. CDR3 DNA: TGTGCCAGCAGCTTGACGGGTTCGAATCAGCCCCAGCATTTT. The rearrangement joins TRBV7-2 to TRBJ1-5; D is ambiguous. The CDR3 runs 14 residues. V lost 3 bases, J lost 4 bases, and 10 bases lay in between. CDR1 and CDR2 from the germline V gene are SGHTA and FQGNSA.